This T cell receptor beta chain was identified in a study of OX40 agonist ivuxolimab in advanced cancers. As for the study in general: The study enrolled dose-escalation patients with hepatocellular carcinoma, melanoma, renal cell or head and neck cancer. Past anti-PD-1, anti-PD-L1 or anti-CTLA-4 therapy was accepted, and 40% had received some. Study-level points and caveats: Fewer expanded clones were found on average in CD4+ than in CD8+ T cells. The authors did not determine the antigen specificity of the expanded peripheral T cells.

The V segment lost 1 base and the J segment 6 bases; nucleotides outside the gene matches: 12. Per the germline V gene, CDR1 is SGHAT and CDR2 is FQNNGV. The CDR3 is made up of 17 amino acids. Concerning this clone itself: Its cognate antigen is unknown.

Assay: immunoSEQ multiplex PCR; the TCRdb copy retains only in-frame clones and omits some. The sample comprises tens of thousands of clones, roughly 87% of which are singletons, and under 0.4% rests with the top ten. The rearrangement joins TRBV11-2 to TRBJ2-7; 10 nucleotides match TRBD1. Material: CD4+ or CD8+ T cells sorted from blood, obtained in a trial of the OX40 agonist ivuxolimab. This clonotype was obtained from an adult with an advanced solid tumor such as melanoma, head and neck, liver or kidney cancer. CDR3 amino acids: CASSLGSRDRGNGEQYF. CDR3 in DNA: TGTGCCAGCAGCTTAGGTAGCCGGGACAGGGGAAATGGCGAGCAGTACTTC.